The clone carrying this T cell receptor (beta chain) has a handful of counts. TCRdb called the RT-PCR reads again in MiXCR, with one record for every CDR3 protein. The profile shows hundreds of thousands of distinct CDR3 sequences, 16% of them singletons. These data come from a study of response to subunit inactivated influenza vaccine. Material: CD4+ T cells sorted from PBMCs, obtained around 25 months after vaccination. This receptor was taken from a man between 50 and 69 years old who received an inactivated influenza vaccine.

CDR3: CASSLTPIRTDTQYF. The CDR3 DNA follows: TGTGCCAGCAGTTTAACCCCCATCCGCACAGATACGCAGTATTTT. This chain connects TRBV12-3 or TRBV12-4 to TRBJ2-3, with D hard to call. V lost 2 bases and J lost 1, with 10 bases in between. This CDR3 region has 15 residues.